A selection of T cell receptor delta chains follows, all from one sample in a study of Vδ1+ human thymocytes. TCRdb reran clone calling via CATT on the multiplex PCR reads. Of 70,000 or so delta-chain clones detected, roughly a third appear once; the ten largest clones hold under 0.3%. Specimen: Vdelta1+ gamma-delta thymocytes from the thymus. These receptors were obtained from a boy under two years old who had congenital heart surgery. Both conserved end residues are part of each CDR3.

V	J	CDR3
TRDV1	TRDJ1	CALGELEGKTADRGMPDTDKLIF
TRDV1	TRDJ1	CALGDKQSPIWSYYTDKLIF
TRDV1	TRDJ1	CALGEKGPTGVLCRGLKDEMLDKLIF
TRDV1	TRDJ1	CALGAPGLLPTLAGGRRKLIF
TRDV1	TRDJ1	CALGEKRWVATDKLIF
TRDV1	TRDJ1	CALGDVVLGVYTDKLIF
TRDV1	TRDJ1	CALGDRVPSSDKLIF
TRDV1	TRDJ1	CALGPHRSDTDKLIF
TRDV1	TRDJ1	CALGELQPNYLKGGRTKLIF
TRDV1	TRDJ1	CALVRYWGIFPFNTDKLIF
TRDV1	TRDJ2	CALGGKPSPHTGGYNQALTAQLFF
TRDV1	TRDJ1	CALGELFEGGPGDYTDKLIF
TRDV1	TRDJ1	CALGELRAVPTCEGNRDTDKLIF
TRDV1	TRDJ1	CALGELGWGQDDKLIF
TRDV1	TRDJ1	CALGDRTGGYRGLLYTDKLIF
TRDV1	TRDJ1	CALGELLSAVYTDKLIF
TRDV1	TRDJ1	CALGELLGLGDDKLIF
TRDV1	TRDJ1	CALGERGNGGSNTDKLIF
TRDV1	TRDJ1	CALGESFNTFRGIPHTDKLIF
TRDV1	TRDJ1	CALGERRGGYLYTDKLIF
TRDV1	TRDJ1	CALGERGMGDTCPDKLIF
TRDV1	TRDJ1	CALGELSGFLPPLWGIRYTDKLIF
TRDV2	TRDJ1	CASTTGGPETLHGKLIF
TRDV1	TRDJ1	CALGERTYGGGYTDKLIF
TRDV1	TRDJ1	CALGDPSFPLGFYRGKLIF
TRDV1	TRDJ1	CALGELTPLGDIEDPDKLIF
TRDV1	TRDJ1	CALGEGAFPAVLGETGLIF